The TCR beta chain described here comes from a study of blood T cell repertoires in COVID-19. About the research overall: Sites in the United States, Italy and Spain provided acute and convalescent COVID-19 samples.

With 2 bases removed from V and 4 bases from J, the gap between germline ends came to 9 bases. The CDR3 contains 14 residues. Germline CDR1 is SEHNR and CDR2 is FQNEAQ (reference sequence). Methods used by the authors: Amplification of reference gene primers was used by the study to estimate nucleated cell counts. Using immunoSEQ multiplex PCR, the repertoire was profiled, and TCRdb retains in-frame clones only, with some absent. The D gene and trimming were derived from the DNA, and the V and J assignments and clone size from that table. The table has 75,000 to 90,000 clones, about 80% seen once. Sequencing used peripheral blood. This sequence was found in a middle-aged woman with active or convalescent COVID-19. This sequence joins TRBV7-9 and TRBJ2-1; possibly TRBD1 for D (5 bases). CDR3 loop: CASSLRQGYNEQFF. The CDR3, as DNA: TGTGCCAGCAGCTTACGGCAGGGATACAATGAGCAGTTCTTC.